This T cell receptor (beta chain) was found in a study of shared clonotypes between healthy human individuals. Method: immunoSEQ multiplex PCR; TCRdb's copy keeps in-frame clones and lacks some. The profile shows about 380,000 clones, approximately 96% of them singletons. CDR1 and CDR2 (germline): KGHSH, LQKENI. V was pared by 5 bases and J by 4 bases, with 4 bases of the junction left unmatched. The CDR3 has 14 amino acids. This clone is a singleton in its sample. This receptor was taken from a man aged 30 to 45 in good health. This sequence joins TRBV18 and TRBJ2-7, with TRBD2 identical over 11 bases. Sequencing was carried out using memory CD8+ T cells sorted from blood. Subset described: CD45RO+ cells pooled with CCR7-negative TemRA cells. The CDR3 DNA reads as TGTGCCAGCTCAATAGCGGGAGGGTTATACGAGCAGTACTTC. It translates to CASSIAGGLYEQYF.